The following is a T cell receptor (beta chain) sequence with its context. Its antigen is not yet known. The input lacks base qualities; no much larger clone sits a single base away. The sample belongs to a study of OX40 agonist ivuxolimab in advanced cancers. As for the study more broadly: Ivuxolimab was a fully human IgG2 agonistic monoclonal antibody targeting the costimulatory receptor OX40 (CD134). Intravenous ivuxolimab was administered to patients every 2 weeks at six dose levels: 0.01, 0.1, 0.3, 1.5, 3 and 10 mg/kg. Of the approximately 50 patients in dose escalation, some 19 had hepatocellular carcinoma, some 15 had melanoma, 9 had renal cell carcinoma and 9 had head and neck cancer. The dose-escalation cohort was roughly 83% male with a mean age of roughly 60 years, ranging from roughly 20 to 80. Patients were allowed to have had prior anti-PD-1, anti-PD-L1 or anti-CTLA-4 therapy, and around 41% of the dose-escalation patients had previously received checkpoint inhibitors. Partial responses were achieved by three dose-escalation patients, of whom one had hepatocellular carcinoma and two had cutaneous melanoma. Peripheral TCRbeta sequencing aimed to test whether ivuxolimab altered TCR sequence diversity and caused clonal T-cell expansion. The monotherapy dose-escalation portion (N of about 50 patients) of the phase I ivuxolimab trial is reported in the paper.

Genomic DNA was isolated from the sorted cells so that the TCRbeta CDR3 region could be sequenced. TCRbeta CDR3 regions were sequenced using the immunoSEQ Assay. The table was pulled from immuneACCESS by TCRdb, which kept in-frame rearrangements only. Such tables lose some clones; where checked, under half of the loss comes from unresolved V genes, and the rest has no known cause. In all, the sample holds roughly 80,000 clones, and roughly nine tenths of those were seen once. About 2.3% of the sample is in the top ten clones. There are 13 amino acids in the CDR3, from cysteine to phenylalanine inclusive. The DNA shown is the 39-base CDR3, in frame from base 1. V loses 6 bases, J loses 7 bases, and the germline ends lie 13 bases apart. CDR1 and CDR2 are read off the germline V gene as MNHEY and SVGAGI. On the study overall, not on this receptor specifically: In the 0.1-3.0 mg/kg groups, partial responders were among the patients with the lowest normalized peripheral clonal expansion, particularly in CD8+ T cells. On average, CD8+ T cells showed more expanded clones than CD4+ T cells after ivuxolimab. Low levels of normalized T-cell clonal expansion were also shown by some nonresponding patients. At doses of 0.1 to 3.0 mg/kg, clonal expansion of both CD4+ and CD8+ T cells in blood was seen between baseline and week 6. Antigen specificity was not determined for the clonally expanded peripheral T cells.

The trial excluded patients who had a history of autoimmune disease or were on systemic immunosuppression. Peripheral blood for TCR sequencing was drawn from every dose cohort at baseline, at cycle 4 day 1 and at cycle 7 day 1. The samples were drawn from a first-in-human, open-label, multicenter phase I dose-escalation trial of ivuxolimab. The trial enrolled adults with locally advanced or metastatic head and neck squamous cell, hepatocellular, melanoma or renal cell carcinoma. Before TCR sequencing, CD4+ T cells and CD8+ T cells were sorted from peripheral blood as separate populations. The sequencing used CD4+ or CD8+ T cells sorted from blood, collected in a trial of the OX40 agonist ivuxolimab. This sequence uses TRBV6-5 and TRBJ2-1; the D gene lacks a confident call. The sequence was collected from an adult with an advanced solid tumor such as melanoma, head and neck, liver or kidney cancer. The CDR3 loop reads CASRSTLGNEQFF. The DNA sequence follows: TGTGCCAGCAGGTCTACGCTGGGGAATGAGCAGTTCTTC.